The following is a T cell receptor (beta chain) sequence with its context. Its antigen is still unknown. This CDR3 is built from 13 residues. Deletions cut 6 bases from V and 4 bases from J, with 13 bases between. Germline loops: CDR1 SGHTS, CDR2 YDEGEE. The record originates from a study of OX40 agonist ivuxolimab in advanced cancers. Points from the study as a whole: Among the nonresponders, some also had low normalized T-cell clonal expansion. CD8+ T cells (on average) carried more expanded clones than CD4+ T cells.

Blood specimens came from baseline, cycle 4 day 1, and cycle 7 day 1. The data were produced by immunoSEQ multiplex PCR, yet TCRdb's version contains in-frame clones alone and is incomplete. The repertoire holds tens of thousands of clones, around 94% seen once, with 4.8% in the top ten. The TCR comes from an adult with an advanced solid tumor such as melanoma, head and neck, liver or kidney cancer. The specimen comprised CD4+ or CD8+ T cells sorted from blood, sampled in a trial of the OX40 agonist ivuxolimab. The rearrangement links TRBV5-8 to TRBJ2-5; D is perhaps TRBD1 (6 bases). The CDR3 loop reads CASNNRERETQYF. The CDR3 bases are TGTGCCAGCAACAACAGGGAGAGAGAGACCCAGTACTTC.